The 19 T cell receptor beta chains below all came from one sample that was sequenced in a study of T cells in Graves' hyperthyroidism and ophthalmopathy. TCR beta CDR3 regions were amplified from RNA. TCR CDR3 underwent first-round RT-PCR with the HTBI primer set. TCRdb independently ran MiXCR on the multiplex PCR reads; one entry per CDR3 protein. This table holds roughly 180,000 distinct CDR3 sequences, about 9% found once. Sequencing was carried out using blood. The receptors derive from a woman in her late teens or twenties with Graves' hyperthyroidism that later progressed to Graves' ophthalmopathy.

The CDR3 coding sequence is TGCGCCAGCAGCCAACCCACGGGGGTTTACAATGAGCAGTTCTTC. Translating gives CASSQPTGVYNEQFF. The V gene is TRBV4-1, the J gene TRBJ2-1, with D perhaps TRBD2 (6 bases). V dropped 2 bases and J dropped 4 bases, with 12 bases sitting between them. Per germline, CDR1 MGHRA and CDR2 YSYEKL. The CDR3 is 15 amino acids.

At least ten counts were recorded for this clonotype. V gene TRBV29-1 combines with J gene TRBJ1-1; tentatively, D is TRBD1 (6 bases). Per germline, CDR1 SQVTM and CDR2 ANQGSEA. Trimming removed 8 bases from V and 5 bases from J, with 18 bases in between. The length of the CDR3 is 13 residues. The CDR3: CSIPTGLRTEAFF. DNA for the CDR3: TGCAGCATCCCTACAGGGTTGAGGACTGAAGCTTTCTTT. Full variable domain (outside the CDR3, taken from reference TRBV29-1 and TRBJ1-1): SAVISQKPSRDICQRGTSLTIQCQVDSQVTMMFWYRQQPGQSLTLIATANQGSEATYESGFVIDKFPISRPNLTFSTLTVSNMSPEDSSIYLCSIPTGLRTEAFFGQGTRLTVV.

This clonotype was picked up many times. The V call is TRBV6-1, the J call TRBJ1-2; maybe TRBD1 (5 bases). V shed 3 bases and J shed 1 base, with 21 bases lying between them. The CDR3 spans 18 residues. Germline V gene sequence: CDR1 MNHNS, CDR2 SASEGT. As DNA, the CDR3 is TGTGCCAGCAGTGAGGTAACCGGGACCCCCCTGGATAACTATGGCTACACCTTC. Its translation: CASSEVTGTPLDNYGYTF.

This clonotype was observed at least ten times. V is TRBV4-2 and J is TRBJ1-1, with D tentatively TRBD1 (5 bases). Germline CDR1 and CDR2: LGHNA and YNFKEQ. Deletions cut 0 bases from V and 1 base from J, with 9 bases between. The CDR3 is made up of 15 amino acids. The CDR3 region is CASSQDPGTNTEAFF. The CDR3 DNA sequence: TGTGCCAGCAGCCAAGATCCAGGGACGAACACTGAAGCTTTCTTT.

There are many counts of this clonotype. The V and J genes are TRBV7-2 and TRBJ1-5; 8 positions match TRBD1. The CDR3 covers 15 residues. With 4 bases clipped from V and 0 bases from J, the junction kept 2 bases outside the gene matches. Per the germline V gene, CDR1 is SGHTA and CDR2 is FQGNSA. CDR3 protein: CASSWTGNSNQPQHF. As DNA, the CDR3 is TGTGCCAGCAGCTGGACAGGGAATAGCAATCAGCCCCAGCATTTT.

There are many counts of this clonotype. The chain joins TRBV7-3 to TRBJ1-6; no definite D call. V was trimmed by 1 base and J by 7 bases, leaving 5 bases between them. Germline V gene sequence: CDR1 SGHTA, CDR2 FQGTGA. This CDR3 spans 13 amino acids. The CDR3 coding sequence is TGTGCCAGCAGCTTAAACGGGAATTCACCCCTCCACTTT. This gives the protein CASSLNGNSPLHF.

This clonotype was seen only a few times. This chain links TRBV6-1 with TRBJ1-5; D gene unclear. V was pared by 8 bases and J by 3 bases, with 11 bases between. The CDR3 is made up of 13 amino acids. Per the germline V gene, CDR1 is MNHNS and CDR2 is SASEGT. Written as DNA, the CDR3 is TGTGCCAGCCAAGGATGGGTCAATCAGCCCCAGCATTTT. This codes for CASQGWVNQPQHF.

This clonotype was seen at least ten times. The J gene is TRBJ2-1, the V gene TRBV20-1; D is possibly TRBD2 (5 bases). V was shortened by 6 bases and J by 6 bases, with 21 bases between the two germline ends. The germline gives CDR1 DFQATT, CDR2 SNEGSKA (reference sequence). The CDR3 covers 15 residues. The CDR3 region has the DNA TGCAGTGCCCGCCTTAGACTAAGTTTCAGCAATGAGCAGTTCTTC. Its translation: CSARLRLSFSNEQFF.

This clonotype was picked up a small number of times. The genes are TRBV10-3 and TRBJ2-7, with D tentatively TRBD2 (6 bases). CDR1 is ENHRY and CDR2 is SYGVKD in the germline V gene. CDR3 length: 13 residues. Trimming removed 3 bases at V and 2 bases at J, with 8 bases between. The CDR3 is CAISDGGTYEQYF. The DNA for the CDR3 is TGTGCCATCAGTGACGGAGGGACCTACGAGCAGTACTTC.

This clonotype was counted ten times or more. This rearrangement joins TRBV27 to TRBJ1-1, with a possible D match to TRBD1 (6 bases). This CDR3 has 15 residues. The germline V gene encodes CDR1 MNHEY and CDR2 SMNVEV (reference sequence). V lost 4 bases to trimming and J lost 3 bases, with 15 bases between them. CDR3 DNA sequence: TGTGCCAGCAGTTCTAATACACAGGGCTACACTGAAGCTTTCTTT. This codes for CASSSNTQGYTEAFF.

The table lists this clonotype with a few counts. This may stem from a read error, because a much larger clone lies one nucleotide away. This CDR3 fails to terminate in the conserved phenylalanine or tryptophan, so it likely reflects a read error. The genes are TRBV20-1 and TRBJ2-7; the D gene is possibly TRBD1 (6 bases). The CDR3 loop spans 15 amino acids. The ends were cut back, 3 bases at V and 0 bases at J, with 15 bases in the middle. Germline V gene data show CDR1 as DFQATT and CDR2 as SNEGSKA (reference sequence). In DNA form, the CDR3 reads TGCAGTGCTAGTGGGGGCGGACAGATCTCCTACGAGCAGTACTCC. Translation gives CSASGGGQISYEQYS.

This clonotype was seen only a few times. For the CDR3, the DNA is TGTGCCACCAGCCTAGGGCGGGCAGATACGCAGTATTTT. Translating it yields CATSLGRADTQYF. The chain couples TRBV15 to TRBJ2-3; D perhaps matches TRBD2 (5 bases). V was trimmed by 5 bases and J by 4 bases, leaving 10 bases between them. CDR3 length: 13 amino acids. The germline V gene has CDR1 LNHNV and CDR2 YYDKDF (reference sequence).

This clonotype has a handful of counts. V gene TRBV14 combines with J gene TRBJ2-5, with 7 bases aligning to TRBD2. This CDR3 contains 15 residues. Trimming cost V 1 base and J 5 bases; bases outside gene matches: 7. The germline gives CDR1 SGHDN, CDR2 FVKESK. The CDR3 DNA reads TGTGCCAGCAGCCAAGTATGGGGGGGGACTGAGACCCAGTACTTC. It translates to CASSQVWGGTETQYF.

The chain uses TRBV6-1 and TRBJ1-4; D is unclear. V lost 2 bases, J lost 7 bases, and 11 bases lay in between. CDR3 length: 14 amino acids. Germline CDR1 and CDR2: MNHNS and SASEGT. CDR3 region: CASSEISTGEKLFF. The CDR3 nucleotides are TGTGCCAGCAGTGAAATCAGCACGGGTGAAAAACTGTTTTTT.

This clonotype was counted ten times or more. The rearrangement uses TRBV6-1 and TRBJ2-7; D is ambiguous. Trimming removed 6 bases at V and 6 bases at J, with 15 bases between. The germline V gene has CDR1 MNHNS and CDR2 SASEGT. The CDR3 runs 13 residues. CDR3 nucleotides: TGTGCCAGCAGCTACCGGGCCTCGGGCGAGCAGTACTTC. Translation: CASSYRASGEQYF.

The chain carries TRBV9 and TRBJ2-3; D not resolved. The CDR3 loop spans 17 amino acids. Between the trimmed V and J ends, which lost 7 bases and 0 bases, there was a span of 21 bases. From germline, CDR1 is SGDLS and CDR2 YYNGEE. The CDR3 reads CASAGLPLSSSTDTQYF. The CDR3 bases are TGTGCCAGCGCTGGGCTACCGCTCTCCTCTAGCACAGATACGCAGTATTTT.

This clonotype showed up many times. CDR3 sequence reads: CSARGGLAGVLNEQFF. Written as DNA, the CDR3 is TGCAGTGCTAGAGGGGGACTAGCGGGTGTACTAAATGAGCAGTTCTTC. V gene TRBV20-1 combines with J gene TRBJ2-1; 12 positions agree with TRBD2. V shed 1 base and J 7 bases; nucleotides not matched to a gene: 8. CDR3 size: 16 residues. From germline, CDR1 is DFQATT and CDR2 SNEGSKA (reference sequence).

This clonotype has at least ten counts. The chain employs TRBV2 and TRBJ2-1; D uncertain. CDR1 and CDR2 (germline): SNHLY, FYNNEI. This CDR3 comprises 16 residues. Trimming pared 0 bases from V and 1 base from J, leaving 10 bases between. Here the CDR3 reads CASSEAHDHSYNEQFF. CDR3 nucleotide sequence: TGTGCCAGCAGTGAAGCGCATGACCATTCCTACAATGAGCAGTTCTTC.

This clonotype was counted many times. For the CDR3, the DNA is TGTGCCAGCAGCCCCGGGGACGGAGTCCCCTACGAGCAGTACTTC. Translation: CASSPGDGVPYEQYF. The chain combines TRBV5-8 with TRBJ2-7, with D perhaps given as TRBD1 or TRBD2 (5 bases each). The CDR3 has 15 amino acids. Germline loops: CDR1 SGHTS, CDR2 YDEGEE. V gave up 4 bases and J gave up 2 bases, with 16 bases separating them.